The 27 T cell receptor beta chains presented below share a single source sample, sequenced in a study of blood T cell repertoires in COVID-19. Sequenced by immunoSEQ multiplex PCR; TCRdb stores in-frame clones only, minus some. This table has roughly 160,000 clones, around 82% appearing once. The material sequenced was peripheral blood. These receptors all stem from a woman at least 80 years old with active or convalescent COVID-19.

The rearrangement uses TRBV11-2 and TRBJ2-7, with 7 positions matching TRBD1. Germline trimming cut 3 bases from V and 5 bases from J; bases unmatched to any gene: 7. CDR3 length: 14 amino acids. Germline CDR1 SGHAT, CDR2 FQNNGV. CDR3 in amino acids: CASSFSGTDNEQYF. CDR3 sequence (DNA): TGTGCCAGCAGCTTCTCCGGGACAGATAACGAGCAGTACTTC.

The table lists this clone with a count of one. V is TRBV30 and J is TRBJ2-7; 9 bases match TRBD1. Losses at the gene ends were 7 bases for V and 4 bases for J; bases not matched to a gene: 8. Looked up from germline, CDR1 is GTSNPN and CDR2 is SVGIG (reference sequence). The length of the CDR3 is 13 residues. The CDR3 nucleotides read TGTGCCTCCTCACAGGGGGCGGAGTACGAGCAGTACTTC. Protein product: CASSQGAEYEQYF.

The genes are TRBV5-6 and TRBJ2-3, with 10 bases identical to TRBD1. Germline V gene data show CDR1 as SGHDT and CDR2 as YYEEEE. Trimming at V came to 2 bases and at J to 1 base, leaving 4 bases not matched to a gene. CDR3 length equals 16 residues. Here the CDR3 DNA reads TGTGCCAGCAGCTTTAGACAGGGGGCGCGCACAGATACGCAGTATTTT. Amino acid sequence: CASSFRQGARTDTQYF.

The rearrangement joins TRBV5-1 to TRBJ2-7; D remains ambiguous. The CDR3 is 13 residues long. The ends were cut back, 2 bases at V and 6 bases at J, with 12 bases in the middle. From germline, CDR1 is SGHRS and CDR2 YFSETQ. CDR3 region: CASSLDTISEQYF. The CDR3 DNA sequence: TGCGCCAGCAGCTTAGACACGATTTCCGAGCAGTACTTC.

Only one count was recorded for this clone. This chain joins TRBV4-1 and TRBJ1-2; TRBD1 agrees at 7 bases. Per the germline V gene, CDR1 is MGHRA and CDR2 is YSYEKL. The CDR3 runs 13 residues. J lost 7 bases, V lost 3 bases, and 5 bases had no gene match. CDR3 sequence reads: CASSHPQGTGYTF. The CDR3 nucleotides read TGCGCCAGCAGCCATCCACAGGGGACTGGCTACACCTTC.

This clone was recorded once. This chain joins TRBV7-8 and TRBJ2-1; D remains unclear. Germline CDR1 reads SGHVS; CDR2 reads FQNEAQ. The CDR3 is 15 amino acids. Trimming cost V 1 base and J 5 bases, with 12 bases left between them. The DNA for the CDR3 is TGTGCCAGCAGCTTAGGAGGTACTATAAACAATGAGCAGTTCTTC. The encoded protein is CASSLGGTINNEQFF.

V and J are TRBV6-5 and TRBJ2-1, with TRBD2 as a possible D gene (5 bases). V lost 8 bases and J 6 bases, leaving 8 bases between the germline ends. CDR1 and CDR2 (germline): MNHEY, SVGAGI. The length of the CDR3 is 11 residues. The CDR3 is CASGSRNEQFF. CDR3 nucleotides: TGTGCCAGCGGGAGTCGCAATGAGCAGTTCTTC.

The chain carries TRBV2 and TRBJ2-1; D possibly corresponds to TRBD2 (5 bases). This CDR3 comprises 13 residues. Trimming cost V 8 bases and J 4 bases, with 12 bases left between them. Germline-derived CDR1 and CDR2 are SNHLY and FYNNEI. The CDR3 region has the DNA TGTGCCAGCGGACTCACAGTTTACAATGAGCAGTTCTTC. Translating it yields CASGLTVYNEQFF.

V usage is TRBV11-2 and J usage is TRBJ2-3, with D possibly TRBD2 on 5 matching bases. Deletions cut 4 bases from V and 1 base from J, with 9 bases between. This CDR3 has 14 amino acids. Germline CDR1 SGHAT, CDR2 FQNNGV. For the CDR3, the DNA is TGTGCCAGCAGCTACCCGAGGGGCACAGATACGCAGTATTTT. It translates to CASSYPRGTDTQYF.

This clone occurred once. CDR3 sequence reads: CASRREFYNEQFF. In nucleotides, the CDR3 is TGTGCCAGCAGGCGGGAGTTCTACAATGAGCAGTTCTTC. V is TRBV6-5 and J is TRBJ2-1, with 7 positions matching TRBD2. Germline trimming cut 6 bases from V and 3 bases from J; bases unmatched to any gene: 2. There are 13 residues in the CDR3. The germline V gene encodes CDR1 MNHEY and CDR2 SVGAGI.

The chain employs TRBV2 and TRBJ2-5; weak D call: TRBD2 (5 bases). V was cut by 1 base and J by 2 bases, with 8 bases left in between. Germline V gene lookup returns CDR1 SNHLY and CDR2 FYNNEI. There are 14 residues in the CDR3. The CDR3 loop is CASSEGTGQETQYF. The CDR3 nucleotides read TGTGCCAGCAGTGAAGGGACGGGACAAGAGACCCAGTACTTC.

The genes are TRBV10-3 and TRBJ2-7; a possible D gene is TRBD1 (6 bases). This CDR3 region has 13 residues. Germline V gene data show CDR1 as ENHRY and CDR2 as SYGVKD. Trimming pared 6 bases from V and 5 bases from J, leaving 14 bases between. CDR3 residues: CAISRDNPDEQYF. The CDR3 nucleotides read TGTGCCATCAGCCGGGACAACCCGGACGAGCAGTACTTC.

This rearrangement joins TRBV7-8 to TRBJ1-1; a possible D gene is TRBD1 (5 bases). This CDR3 region has 13 residues. V lost 5 bases to trimming and J lost 8 bases, with 15 bases between them. Germline assignment: CDR1 SGHVS and CDR2 FQNEAQ. The CDR3 sequence: CASSQIKGREAFF. Written as DNA, the CDR3 is TGTGCCAGCAGCCAAATTAAGGGGCGGGAAGCTTTCTTT.

This clone was picked up one time. V gene TRBV6-5 combines with J gene TRBJ2-7; 11 nucleotides match TRBD2. The germline V gene has CDR1 MNHEY and CDR2 SVGAGI. V lost 10 bases and J lost 5; bases outside the gene matches: 4. This CDR3 has 12 residues. CDR3 loop: CATSGRIHEQYF. CDR3 coding DNA: TGTGCCACTAGCGGGAGGATCCACGAGCAGTACTTC.

V and J are TRBV3-1 (or the pseudogene TRBV3-2) and TRBJ2-7; TRBD2 is a possible D gene (6 bases). In germline, CDR1 is LGHDT, CDR2 YNNKEL (reference sequence). Trimming pared 4 bases from V and 1 base from J, leaving 14 bases between. The CDR3 is 15 amino acids. This chain's CDR3 is CASSPRLAGSYEQYF. As DNA, the CDR3 is TGTGCCAGCAGCCCGCGGTTGGCGGGGTCCTACGAGCAGTACTTC.

CDR3 nucleotides: TGTGCCAGCAGCTTAGGGGGTCGGGGAGGCAATCAGCCCCAGCATTTT. It codes for CASSLGGRGGNQPQHF. The chain combines TRBV7-2 with TRBJ1-5; D is unclear. Germline CDR1 reads SGHTA; CDR2 reads FQGNSA. Deletions cut 1 base from V and 2 bases from J, with 12 bases between. The CDR3 spans 16 residues.

J is TRBJ1-5 and V is TRBV2; 8 bases align to TRBD1. CDR3 size: 13 residues. The ends lost 8 bases at V and 3 bases at J; junction bases unmatched: 3. In germline, CDR1 is SNHLY, CDR2 FYNNEI. CDR3 region: CASRGQVNQPQHF. DNA for the CDR3: TGTGCCAGCCGGGGACAGGTCAATCAGCCCCAGCATTTT.

For the CDR3, the DNA is TGTGCCAGTAGTTTCCCGGGACAAGGAATTAATGAAAAACTGTTTTTT. It encodes CASSFPGQGINEKLFF. This rearrangement joins TRBV19 to TRBJ1-4; possibly TRBD1 for D (6 bases). This CDR3 is 16 amino acids long. The germline V gene encodes CDR1 LNHDA and CDR2 SQIVND (reference sequence). The germline V and J ends were trimmed by 5 bases and 4 bases, with 17 bases remaining between them.

This chain links TRBV1 with TRBJ1-5; the table's D gene call, TRBD1, was not cross checked with the DNA. TRBV1 is tagged as a pseudogene. The CDR3 loop spans 16 amino acids. As DNA, the CDR3 is TGCACCAGCAGCCGACTGACAGGGAATAGCAATCAGCCCCAGCATTTT. Protein sequence: CTSSRLTGNSNQPQHF.

The chain uses TRBV9 and TRBJ2-4; 9 bases match TRBD2. V was pared by 0 bases and J by 0 bases, with 10 bases of the junction left unmatched. Germline assignment: CDR1 SGDLS and CDR2 YYNGEE. The CDR3 consists of 19 residues. CDR3 protein: CASSVGLAGDSLAKNIQYF. The CDR3 DNA reads TGTGCCAGCAGCGTAGGGTTAGCGGGAGATTCGTTAGCCAAAAACATTCAGTACTTC.

The V call is TRBV5-1, the J call TRBJ1-1; D is uncertain. Trimming shortened V by 0 bases and J by 6 bases, and 21 bases separated the two germline ends. Germline loops: CDR1 SGHRS, CDR2 YFSETQ. This CDR3 has 17 amino acids. CDR3 bases: TGCGCCAGCAGCTTGGCCCCCGGGGAGGGCCGGACGGCTGAAGCTTTCTTT. It yields the protein CASSLAPGEGRTAEAFF.

The V and J genes are TRBV7-8 and TRBJ2-7; 13 bases agree with TRBD2. Germline lookup yields CDR1 SGHVS and CDR2 FQNEAQ. The CDR3 runs to 14 residues. J gave up 4 bases and V 6 bases, and 3 bases lay outside the gene matches. The CDR3 bases are TGTGCCAGCAGTTGGACTAGCGGGAGATACGAGCAGTACTTC. Encoded protein: CASSWTSGRYEQYF.

The chain combines TRBV2 with TRBJ2-3, with 8 bases fitting TRBD2. Germline CDR1 reads SNHLY; CDR2 reads FYNNEI. V shed 2 bases, J shed 4 bases, and the junction held 11 bases outside the gene matches. The CDR3 covers 17 residues. The CDR3 DNA sequence: TGTGCCAGCAGTGAATGGACTAGCAATGAATCGCCAGATACGCAGTATTTT. It yields the protein CASSEWTSNESPDTQYF.

In DNA, the CDR3 is TGTGCCAGCAGCTTAGTCCGGGGATCTGGAAACACCATATATTTT. This gives the protein CASSLVRGSGNTIYF. The V call is TRBV7-2, the J call TRBJ1-3; unclear D gene. CDR3 length: 15 residues. Germline V lookup: CDR1 SGHTA, CDR2 FQGNSA. The V gene lost 1 base and the J gene lost 1 base, with 8 bases spanning the gap.

V is TRBV7-8 and J is TRBJ2-7; TRBD1 matches 9 bases. Germline loops: CDR1 SGHVS, CDR2 FQNEAQ. The trim removed 0 bases at V and 6 bases at J, leaving 3 bases unmatched. CDR3 length equals 14 residues. In DNA, the CDR3 is TGTGCCAGCAGCTTAGCAAGGGGACAGGGCGAGCAGTACTTC. Translating gives CASSLARGQGEQYF.

This chain connects TRBV7-3 to TRBJ2-1, with 7 positions matching TRBD2. The CDR3 is 16 amino acids. Unmatched junction bases numbered 13, after V lost 2 bases and J lost 9 bases. CDR1 SGHTA and CDR2 FQGTGA come from the germline V gene. CDR3 sequence (DNA): TGTGCCAGCAGCTTAGACCGGACTAGGGGATTGAGTGAGCAGTTCTTC. Translated: CASSLDRTRGLSEQFF.

The chain couples TRBV7-9 to TRBJ2-1; D may be TRBD1 (6 bases). There are 17 residues in the CDR3. The germline V gene encodes CDR1 SEHNR and CDR2 FQNEAQ (reference sequence). The ends were cut back, 3 bases at V and 3 bases at J, with 18 bases in the middle. The CDR3 loop is CASSFFRVRGYYNEQFF. Written as DNA, the CDR3 is TGTGCCAGCAGCTTTTTTCGGGTCAGGGGCTACTACAATGAGCAGTTCTTC.